This entry lists 4 T cell receptor beta chains sequenced from one sample in a study of blood T cell repertoires in COVID-19. Libraries were prepared by immunoSEQ multiplex PCR; TCRdb keeps only in-frame clonotypes and omits some of them. The repertoire includes 75,000 to 100,000 clones, more than 70% of them detected once, and 7% to 9% sits in the top ten. Specimen: peripheral blood. The receptors stem from a human donor with acute or convalescent COVID-19. The donor label of this sample is uncertain.

This clone is a singleton in its sample. The chain links TRBV6-2 or TRBV6-3 to TRBJ2-7, with D tentatively TRBD1 (5 bases). The ends were cut back, 5 bases at V and 2 bases at J, with 10 bases in the middle. This CDR3 region has 13 residues. Germline CDR1 MNHEY, CDR2 SVGEGT. CDR3 region: CASSTTVPYEQYF. The CDR3 DNA sequence: TGTGCCAGCAGTACGACAGTACCCTACGAGCAGTACTTC.

The chain joins TRBV19 to TRBJ2-7, with a possible D match to TRBD1 (7 bases). Germline CDR1 LNHDA, CDR2 SQIVND (reference sequence). The CDR3 sequence is 14 residues long. Trimming took off 5 bases at V and 3 bases at J, with 14 bases between the two ends. CDR3 sequence reads: CASSQSRGVYEQYF. In nucleotides, the CDR3 is TGTGCCAGTAGTCAATCCAGGGGGGTCTACGAGCAGTACTTC. Full variable domain (outside the CDR3, taken from reference TRBV19 and TRBJ2-7): DGGITQSPKYLFRKEGQNVTLSCEQNLNHDAMYWYRQDPGQGLRLIYYSQIVNDFQKGDIAEGYSVSREKKESFPLTVTSAQKNPTAFYLCASSQSRGVYEQYFGPGTRLTVT.

J is TRBJ1-4 and V is TRBV5-4; D might be TRBD1 (5 bases). CDR1 and CDR2 (germline): SGHNT, YYREEE (reference sequence). This CDR3 comprises 15 residues. Deletions cut 1 base from V and 8 bases from J, with 15 bases between. The CDR3 here is CASSLSGTGKEKLFF. The CDR3, as DNA: TGTGCCAGCAGCTTGTCAGGTACAGGAAAGGAAAAACTGTTTTTT.

This clone is a singleton in its sample. This chain joins TRBV7-8 and TRBJ2-2; maybe TRBD1 (5 bases). Trimming shortened V by 5 bases and J by 7 bases, and 14 bases separated the two germline ends. Per the germline V gene, CDR1 is SGHVS and CDR2 is FQNEAQ. This CDR3 has 14 residues. The CDR3 region is CASSPLDSFGELFF. The CDR3 DNA sequence: TGTGCCAGCAGCCCCCTTGACAGTTTCGGGGAGCTGTTTTTT.